This T cell receptor (beta chain) originates from a study of CXCR3-negative and CXCR3-positive naive CD8 T cells. Study as a whole: About 150 million TRB reads in total, about 1.5 +/- 0.3 million per library. Study outcomes and limitations: Memory cells diverged, while naive CXCR3-positive and CXCR3-negative cells had similar TRBV-TRBJ usage. Diversity was high in both naive subsets and much lower in memory cells.

Using triplicate sorts, some 320,000 cells were collected each time from every CD8+ T cell subset. On this clonotype itself: The antigen is unknown.

Germline assignment: CDR1 SNHLY and CDR2 FYNNEI. This CDR3 region has 13 residues. Libraries were UMI-labeled 5' RACE TRB cDNA. TCRdb reprocessed the 5' RACE reads and keeps a single row for each CDR3 protein, giving no DNA. Its listing shows about 8,000 distinct CDR3 sequences. Sequenced input: naive CXCR3- CD8+ T cells from blood. Documented subset: CD45RO-CCR7+CD27+CD95- naive CD8+ T cells lacking CXCR3 (TNR3-). The chain links TRBV2 to TRBJ2-3; TCRdb reports TRBD2, a call that lacks DNA to check it against. The source of this sequence is a human donor in good health. Some clones in this sample may be carry-over from other donors' samples. The CDR3 is CASTASGMDTQYF.